These 16 T cell receptor beta chains originate from one sample sequenced in a study of cytotoxic CD8 clonotypes in ibrutinib-treated CLL. The method was immunoSEQ multiplex PCR; TCRdb's version includes in-frame clones alone and lacks a portion of them. The sample has about 180,000 clones, approximately 84% seen once. The sequences come from PBMCs, collected after 24 months of ibrutinib treatment. The receptors here all came from a human donor with chronic lymphocytic leukemia.

V gene TRBV30 combines with J gene TRBJ1-2; TRBD1 aligns across 12 bases. The junction had 4 bases not matched to a gene; V was cut back by 1 base and J by 7 bases. The CDR3 sequence is 14 residues long. Germline CDR1 and CDR2: GTSNPN and SVGIG (reference sequence). The CDR3 spells CAWSGGQGAGGYTF. Written as DNA, the CDR3 is TGTGCCTGGAGTGGGGGACAGGGGGCGGGTGGCTACACCTTC.

The genes are TRBV6-6 and TRBJ2-5; weak D call: TRBD2 (7 bases). CDR1 is MNHNY and CDR2 is SVGAGI in the germline V gene (reference sequence). The germline V and J ends were trimmed by 6 bases and 4 bases, with 15 bases remaining between them. The CDR3 covers 14 residues. The CDR3 here is CASSPPGGRETQYF. CDR3 DNA sequence: TGTGCCAGCAGCCCCCCCGGGGGGCGAGAGACCCAGTACTTC.

V usage is TRBV11-2 and J usage is TRBJ2-1; TRBD2 matches 13 bases. This CDR3 has 17 amino acids. Germline V CDR1 and CDR2: SGHAT, FQNNGV. J gave up 4 bases and V 5 bases, and 8 bases lay outside the gene matches. The CDR3 protein is CASSRGLAGVGYNEQFF. The CDR3 nucleotides read TGTGCCAGCAGCCGAGGACTAGCGGGAGTGGGATACAATGAGCAGTTCTTC.

The chain has TRBV5-1 and TRBJ1-4; D remains unclear. Germline values: CDR1 SGHRS, CDR2 YFSETQ. This CDR3 region has 13 residues. The ends were cut back, 0 bases at V and 8 bases at J, with 8 bases in the middle. DNA for the CDR3: TGCGCCAGCAGCTTGGGGACGGCAGAAAAACTGTTTTTT. Translating it yields CASSLGTAEKLFF.

The CDR3, as DNA: TGTGCCAGTACCACCAGACAGGGTTTCTATGGCTACACCTTC. Its translation is CASTTRQGFYGYTF. The chain has TRBV19 and TRBJ1-2, with 7 nucleotides matching TRBD1. Germline V lookup: CDR1 LNHDA, CDR2 SQIVND (reference sequence). With 7 bases clipped from V and 4 bases from J, the junction kept 9 bases outside the gene matches. This CDR3 has 14 residues.

This rearrangement joins TRBV28 to TRBJ1-3; no reliable D call. The CDR3 contains 12 residues. Trimming removed 3 bases at V and 5 bases at J, with 5 bases between. Germline CDR1 reads MDHEN; CDR2 reads SYDVKM. In nucleotides, the CDR3 is TGTGCCAGCAGTTTGACTCGAAACACCATATATTTT. It is translated as CASSLTRNTIYF. The full variable domain, rest sourced from reference TRBV28 and TRBJ1-3, is DVKVTQSSRYLVKRTGEKVFLECVQDMDHENMFWYRQDPGLGLRLIYFSYDVKMKEKGDIPEGYSVSREKKERFSLILESASTNQTSMYLCASSLTRNTIYFGEGSWLTVV.

This clone came up once. The chain has TRBV7-3 and TRBJ1-2; D gene unclear. V lost 4 bases and J lost 2, with 11 bases in between. This CDR3 spans 14 amino acids. CDR1 and CDR2 (germline): SGHTA, FQGTGA. CDR3 protein: CASSSGVPNYGYTF. The CDR3 DNA sequence: TGTGCCAGCAGCTCTGGGGTACCCAACTATGGCTACACCTTC.

The chain recombines TRBV4-3 with TRBJ1-5; D unclear. Germline V gene sequence: CDR1 LGHNA, CDR2 YSLEER. Trimming left V 0 bases short and J 9 bases short, with 18 bases between. The CDR3 length is 16 residues. Here the CDR3 reads CASSQDVGEGGTPQHF. CDR3 sequence (DNA): TGCGCCAGCAGCCAAGATGTAGGAGAGGGCGGTACGCCCCAGCATTTT.

CDR3: CASSRDRAGGYTF. The CDR3 coding sequence is TGTGCCAGCAGCCGGGACAGGGCGGGAGGCTACACCTTC. The V call is TRBV9, the J call TRBJ1-2; 9 bases fit TRBD1. V dropped 4 bases and J dropped 8; count of bases not matched to a gene: 6. Germline assignment: CDR1 SGDLS and CDR2 YYNGEE. The CDR3 spans 13 residues.

The rearrangement uses TRBV19 and TRBJ2-1; D remains unclear. Germline V gives CDR1 LNHDA, CDR2 SQIVND (reference sequence). The CDR3 runs 14 residues. V dropped 5 bases and J dropped 5 bases, with 13 bases sitting between them. The CDR3 nucleotides are TGTGCCAGTAGTCTTCCCCCCCAAGACAATGAGCAGTTCTTC. It encodes CASSLPPQDNEQFF.

The gene calls are TRBV30 and TRBJ1-3; tentatively, D is TRBD1 (6 bases). Trimming left V 3 bases short and J 1 base short, with 7 bases between. Looked up from germline, CDR1 is GTSNPN and CDR2 is SVGIG (reference sequence). The CDR3 runs 13 residues. CDR3 sequence (DNA): TGTGCCTGGAGCACAGGGTCTGGAAACACCATATATTTT. Translation: CAWSTGSGNTIYF.

The chain uses TRBV11-1 and TRBJ2-5, with TRBD2 matching 8 bases. Germline CDR1 SGHAT, CDR2 FQDESV (reference sequence). The ends lost 1 base at V and 4 bases at J; junction bases unmatched: 14. The CDR3 runs to 18 residues. Here the CDR3 DNA reads TGTGCCAGCAGCTTAGGAACCGGGACTAGGCATTTAGGAGAGACCCAGTACTTC. It yields the protein CASSLGTGTRHLGETQYF.

This chain joins TRBV7-9 and TRBJ2-7; 8 bases match TRBD2. Germline trimming cut 5 bases from V and 4 bases from J; bases unmatched to any gene: 16. Germline CDR1 and CDR2: SEHNR and FQNEAQ (reference sequence). The CDR3 runs to 17 residues. As DNA, the CDR3 is TGTGCCAGCAGCCCTCGCCTGGGGAGCGGGAGAAGGTACGAGCAGTACTTC. Amino acids: CASSPRLGSGRRYEQYF.

Only one count was recorded for this clone. The chain recombines TRBV15 with TRBJ2-1; perhaps TRBD1 as D (5 bases). This CDR3 is built from 13 residues. V shed 3 bases and J shed 3 bases, with 6 bases lying between them. Germline V gives CDR1 LNHNV, CDR2 YYDKDF (reference sequence). CDR3 sequence (DNA): TGTGCCACCAGCAGGACAGACTACAATGAGCAGTTCTTC. Its translation is CATSRTDYNEQFF.

The chain recombines TRBV7-9 with TRBJ1-2, with TRBD1 matching over 7 bases. Germline V CDR1 and CDR2: SEHNR, FQNEAQ (reference sequence). V shed 0 bases and J 5 bases; nucleotides not matched to a gene: 3. The CDR3 has 14 amino acids. CDR3 loop: CASSLARDRYGYTF. The CDR3 region has the DNA TGTGCCAGCAGCTTAGCGAGGGACAGATATGGCTACACCTTC.

V usage is TRBV19 and J usage is TRBJ1-5; D not certain. CDR1 and CDR2 (germline): LNHDA, SQIVND (reference sequence). CDR3 size: 16 residues. V was cut by 7 bases and J by 2 bases, with 18 bases left in between. Here the CDR3 DNA reads TGTGCCAGTAATTTCCGGACGGAGAGGGGCAATCAGCCCCAGCATTTT. It specifies CASNFRTERGNQPQHF.